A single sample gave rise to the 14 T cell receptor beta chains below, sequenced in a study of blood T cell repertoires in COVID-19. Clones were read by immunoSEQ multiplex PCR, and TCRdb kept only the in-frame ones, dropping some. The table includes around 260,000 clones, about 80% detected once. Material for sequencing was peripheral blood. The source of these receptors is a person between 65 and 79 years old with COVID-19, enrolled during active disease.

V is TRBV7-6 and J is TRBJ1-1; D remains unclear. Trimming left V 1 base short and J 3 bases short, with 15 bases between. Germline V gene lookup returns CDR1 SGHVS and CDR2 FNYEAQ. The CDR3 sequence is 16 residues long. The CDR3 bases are TGTGCCAGCAGCTTAGTCCCGACGGGGTTGGACACTGAAGCTTTCTTT. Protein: CASSLVPTGLDTEAFF.

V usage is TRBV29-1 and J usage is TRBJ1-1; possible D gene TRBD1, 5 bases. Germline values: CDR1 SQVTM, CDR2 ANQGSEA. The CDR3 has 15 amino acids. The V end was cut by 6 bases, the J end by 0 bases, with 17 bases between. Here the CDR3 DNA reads TGCAGCGTCTTCCCATCGTGGGGGGTGAACACTGAAGCTTTCTTT. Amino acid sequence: CSVFPSWGVNTEAFF.

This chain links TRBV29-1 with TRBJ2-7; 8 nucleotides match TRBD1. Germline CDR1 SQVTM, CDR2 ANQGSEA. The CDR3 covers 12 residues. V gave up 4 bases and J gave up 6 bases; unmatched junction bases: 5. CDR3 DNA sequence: TGCAGCGTTGTTCGGACAGGGCGCGAGCAGTACTTC. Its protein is CSVVRTGREQYF.

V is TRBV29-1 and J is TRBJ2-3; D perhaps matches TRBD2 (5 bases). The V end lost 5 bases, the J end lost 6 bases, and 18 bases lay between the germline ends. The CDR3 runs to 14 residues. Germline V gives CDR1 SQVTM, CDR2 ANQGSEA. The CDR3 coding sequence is TGCAGCGTTAGGGAGCTACGGACCGCGGATACGCAGTATTTT. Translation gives CSVRELRTADTQYF.

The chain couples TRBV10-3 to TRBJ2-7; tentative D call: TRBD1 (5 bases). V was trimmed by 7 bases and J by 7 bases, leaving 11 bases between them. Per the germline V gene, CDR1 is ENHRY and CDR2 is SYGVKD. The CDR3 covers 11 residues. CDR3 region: CAIKGAGEQYF. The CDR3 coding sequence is TGTGCCATCAAAGGGGCCGGGGAGCAGTACTTC.

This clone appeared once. CDR3 region: CASSYSNRAKFF. The CDR3 nucleotides read TGTGCCAGCAGTTACTCGAACAGGGCAAAGTTCTTC. The chain joins TRBV6-2 or TRBV6-3 to TRBJ2-1; D is perhaps TRBD1 (6 bases). From germline, CDR1 is MNHEY and CDR2 SVGEGT. CDR3 length: 12 amino acids. The V gene lost 0 bases and the J gene lost 14 bases, with 11 bases spanning the gap.

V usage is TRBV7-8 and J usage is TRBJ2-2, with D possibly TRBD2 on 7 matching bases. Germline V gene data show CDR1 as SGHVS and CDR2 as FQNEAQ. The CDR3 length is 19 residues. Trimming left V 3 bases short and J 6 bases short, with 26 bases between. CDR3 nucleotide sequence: TGTGCCAGCAGCTTGCTTGGGAGGGGACAACCACTAGGGGCCGGGGAGCTGTTTTTT. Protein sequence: CASSLLGRGQPLGAGELFF. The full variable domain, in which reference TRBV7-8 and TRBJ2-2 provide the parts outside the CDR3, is GAGVSQSPRYKVAKRGQDVALRCDPISGHVSLFWYQQALGQGPEFLTYFQNEAQLDKSGLPSDRFFAERPEGSVSTLKIQRTQQEDSAVYLCASSLLGRGQPLGAGELFFGEGSRLTVL.

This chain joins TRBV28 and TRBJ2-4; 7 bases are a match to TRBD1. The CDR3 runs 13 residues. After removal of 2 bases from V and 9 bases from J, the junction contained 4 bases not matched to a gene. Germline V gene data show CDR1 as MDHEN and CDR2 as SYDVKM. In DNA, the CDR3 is TGTGCCAGCAGTTTACAGGGACAGTCCATTCAGTACTTC. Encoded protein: CASSLQGQSIQYF.

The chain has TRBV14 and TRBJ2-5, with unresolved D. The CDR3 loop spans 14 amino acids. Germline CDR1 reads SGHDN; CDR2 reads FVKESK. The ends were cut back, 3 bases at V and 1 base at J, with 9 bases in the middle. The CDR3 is CASSQRRTQETQYF. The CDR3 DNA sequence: TGTGCCAGCAGCCAGCGGCGAACCCAAGAGACCCAGTACTTC.

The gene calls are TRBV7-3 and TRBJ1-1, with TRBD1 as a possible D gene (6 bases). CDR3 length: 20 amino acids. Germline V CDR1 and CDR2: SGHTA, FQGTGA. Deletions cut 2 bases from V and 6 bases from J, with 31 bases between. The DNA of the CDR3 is TGTGCCAGCAGCTTATTACATGTCCACAGGGTTTTTCGCTTTTGCGCTGAAGCTTTCTTT. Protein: CASSLLHVHRVFRFCAEAFF.

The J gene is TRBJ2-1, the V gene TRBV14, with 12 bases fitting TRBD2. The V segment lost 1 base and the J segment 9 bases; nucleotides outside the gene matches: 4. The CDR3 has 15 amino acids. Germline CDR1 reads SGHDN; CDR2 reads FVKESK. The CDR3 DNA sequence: TGTGCCAGCAGCCAAGGTCTAGCGGGAGGGCGTGAGCAGTTCTTC. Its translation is CASSQGLAGGREQFF.

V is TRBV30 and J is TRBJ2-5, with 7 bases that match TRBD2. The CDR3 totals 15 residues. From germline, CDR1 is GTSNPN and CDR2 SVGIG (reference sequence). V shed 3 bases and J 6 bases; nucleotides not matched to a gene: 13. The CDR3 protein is CAWRGSAGDRKTQYF. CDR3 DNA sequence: TGTGCCTGGAGAGGGAGCGCGGGAGATAGGAAGACCCAGTACTTC.

CDR3 loop: CASSPTGAYGYTF. The CDR3, as DNA: TGTGCCAGCAGCCCGACAGGGGCCTATGGCTACACCTTC. The V gene is TRBV7-3, the J gene TRBJ1-2; 8 nucleotides match TRBD1. Germline trimming cut 5 bases from V and 4 bases from J; bases unmatched to any gene: 3. This CDR3 spans 13 amino acids. The germline V gene has CDR1 SGHTA and CDR2 FQGTGA.

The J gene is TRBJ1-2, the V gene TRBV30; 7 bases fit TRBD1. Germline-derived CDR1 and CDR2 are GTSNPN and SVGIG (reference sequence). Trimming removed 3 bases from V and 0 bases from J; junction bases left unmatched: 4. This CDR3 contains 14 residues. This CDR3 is CAWSPRGSNYGYTF. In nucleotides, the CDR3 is TGTGCCTGGAGCCCCAGGGGGTCTAACTATGGCTACACCTTC. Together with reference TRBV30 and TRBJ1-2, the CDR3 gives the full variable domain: SQTIHQWPATLVQPVGSPLSLECTVEGTSNPNLYWYRQAAGRGLQLLFYSVGIGQISSEVPQNLSASRPQDRQFILSSKKLLLSDSGFYLCAWSPRGSNYGYTFGSGTRLTVV.